This T cell receptor beta chain appears in the sequencing data of a study of beta chain features in type 1 diabetes. The study, taken as a whole, reports: Sequencing used cDNA, and cells with high TCR expression could therefore be over-represented. Shortening of TCRB CDR3s, moderate but significant, appeared in all four CD4+ subsets of Type 1 diabetes patients.

Expressed TCRB transcripts got sequenced, as all isolated RNA was reverse transcribed. Here immunoSEQ multiplex PCR was the method, and the copy in TCRdb shows in-frame clones only, minus some. The data contain about 110,000 clones, approximately 39% of them singletons. Looked up from germline, CDR1 is SEHNR and CDR2 is FQNEAQ (reference sequence). This CDR3 has 15 amino acids. Trimming removed 5 bases from V and 7 bases from J; junction bases left unmatched: 8. The table lists this clone with a few counts. Its antigen is not identified. On average, the one heparinised blood draw given by each donor was approximately 0.12 L.

The material sequenced was stem cell memory CD4+ T cells from blood. The chain is built from TRBV7-9 and TRBJ2-1; 10 positions match TRBD1. The clonotype comes from a young woman in good health. CDR3 sequence reads: CASSPWTGGLNEQFF. The CDR3 DNA sequence: TGTGCCAGCAGCCCCTGGACAGGGGGATTGAATGAGCAGTTCTTC.